This T cell receptor beta chain was recorded in a study of radiotherapy plus CTLA-4 blockade in lung cancer. The study's findings and limits: Tumor-origin TCR clones grew in blood after radiotherapy plus ipilimumab.

Those patients who had chemo-refractory metastatic non-small-cell lung cancer were given focal radiation along with CTLA-4 blockade through ipilimumab. Germline loops: CDR1 ENHRY, CDR2 SYGVKD. This CDR3 has 17 residues. The J segment lost 4 bases and the V segment lost 2 bases, leaving 10 bases of the junction unmatched. In its sample, this clone was seen a few times. Its target is not known. Libraries were prepared by immunoSEQ multiplex PCR; TCRdb keeps only in-frame clonotypes and omits some of them. The sample includes 85,000 to 130,000 clones, over 75% of them seen just once. The chain uses TRBV10-3 and TRBJ1-4; 7 nucleotides align to TRBD1. This specimen consisted of peripheral blood, obtained from a patient treated with radiotherapy plus ipilimumab. The sequence came from a human donor with non-small cell lung cancer that progressed on radiotherapy plus ipilimumab. Some clones in this sample may be carry-over from other donors' samples. CDR3 bases: TGTGCCATCAGTGAGCCTTCTCCGGGACAGATTAATGAAAAACTGTTTTTT. Its protein product is CAISEPSPGQINEKLFF.